At least ten counts were recorded for the clone carrying this T cell receptor beta chain. The source of the sample is a study of shared clonotypes between healthy human individuals. Data came from immunoSEQ multiplex PCR; TCRdb stores just in-frame clones and leaves some out. The profile shows 400,000 to 550,000 clones, roughly 85% of them singletons. The TCR originated in a woman aged 40 to 49 in good health. Some clones in this sample may be carry-over from other donors' samples. The sequencing input was PBMCs.

CDR3 nucleotides: TGTGCCAGCAGCTTAGGAGCGGGAGGGCCCTCCGGGGGTGAGCAGTACTTC. As protein: CASSLGAGGPSGGEQYF. The chain joins TRBV7-9 to TRBJ2-7; the match to TRBD2 covers 10 bases. The J segment lost 7 bases and the V segment lost 1 base, leaving 13 bases of the junction unmatched. Germline V gene sequence: CDR1 SEHNR, CDR2 FQNEAQ (reference sequence). This CDR3 region has 17 residues.